This T cell receptor (beta chain) was obtained from a study of spatial heterogeneity in lung cancer. CDR1 is PRHDT and CDR2 is FYEKMQ in the germline V gene (reference sequence). The CDR3 has 15 residues. Losses at the gene ends were 0 bases for V and 6 bases for J; bases not matched to a gene: 3. TCRdb analysed the 5' RACE reads with MiXCR anew, one entry per CDR3 protein. Of several thousand distinct CDR3 sequences in the sample, under 15% are singletons; the top ten hold under 30%. In this sample, this clonotype turned up many times. Its antigen is not known. With the library built for alpha chains, this beta chain is off target and its frequency is not meaningful. Study-level findings and limits: Within tumors, counts of expanded alpha and beta TCRs tracked tumor mutation counts.

Time point here: sample taken at primary tumor resection. Sequencing was performed on lung tumor tissue, taken at surgery. The TCR was taken from a female donor with early-stage non-small cell lung cancer. The rearrangement uses TRBV13 and TRBJ1-4; 8 nucleotides agree with TRBD1. CDR3 in DNA: TGTGCCAGCAGCTTAGGTCACAGGGGGGATGAAAAACTGTTTTTT. This translates into CASSLGHRGDEKLFF.